Sequencing of this T cell receptor (beta chain) was carried out in a study of blood T cell repertoires in COVID-19. Study information: Sources were T cells, B-cell-depleted T cells, or PBMCs; the material itself was cDNA or gDNA.

Sequenced by immunoSEQ multiplex PCR; TCRdb stores in-frame clones only, minus some. The sample carries roughly 200,000 clones, about 80% recorded once. The CDR3 length is 13 residues. The V gene's germline CDR1 is ENHRY and CDR2 SYGVKD. V was pared by 8 bases and J by 7 bases, with 10 bases of the junction left unmatched. V and J are TRBV10-3 and TRBJ2-7, with 8 bases identical to TRBD1. The sequenced sample consisted of PBMCs or T cells enriched from blood (not recorded which). The clonotype was recovered from a woman in her fifties or sixties with acute COVID-19. The DNA of the CDR3 is TGTGCCATCCGAGAGACAGGGGCGGGAGAGCAGTACTTC. Its translation: CAIRETGAGEQYF.